The entry below gives a single T cell receptor beta chain sequence along with its context. No antigen is known for it. The sample belongs to a study of vaccination effects on CD4 cells after COVID-19. Trimming cost V 6 bases and J 5 bases; bases outside gene matches: 6. Germline CDR1 MNHEY, CDR2 SVGAGI. The CDR3 covers 14 residues. Repertoires were generated with immunoSEQ multiplex PCR, while TCRdb's copy carries only in-frame clones and drops some. The repertoire consists of some 69,000 clones, with less than 85% occurring once and the leading ten covering about 3%. Whole-study results and caveats: Limitations: small convalescent group and missing early post-infection timepoints.

Pools of viral peptides were used by the ViraFEST assay to expand antigen-specific CD4+ T cells ahead of sequencing. Cells that had been cultured for 9 to 10 days were the source of isolated CD4+ T cells. Nucleocapsid antibody tests were negative, and the vaccine recipients had no prior SARS-CoV-2 infection. IL-2 at about 10 IU/ml and peptides at about 10 ug/ml were added to cultured PBMC, approximately 2.2 million per well. Here the sequenced sample was CD4+ T cells from PBMCs cultured with HCoV-NL63 spike peptides, taken before COVID-19 vaccination. The receptor was derived from a human donor who received a COVID-19 vaccine. The genes are TRBV6-5 and TRBJ1-2; TRBD1 matches at 10 bases. In DNA form, the CDR3 reads TGTGCCAGCAGGGGGGGACAGGGGTTGTATGGCTACACCTTC. Its translation: CASRGGQGLYGYTF.